Below, 32 T cell receptor beta chains from the same sample are listed, as sequenced in a study of molecular identifiers for immune sequencing clone quantification. TCRdb reanalysed the PCR reads using MiXCR and keeps one entry per CDR3 protein. The sample contains nearly 20,000 distinct CDR3 sequences, under 25% of which appear only once. Sample: naive CD8+ T cells from blood, with Jurkat cell RNA spiked in. Subset denoted: FACS-sorted CD8+CD4-CCR7+CD45RA+ naive T cells. The receptor source for this set is a human donor in good health. Some libraries in this study had Jurkat cell RNA spiked in.

This clonotype was observed many times. The V call is TRBV2, the J call TRBJ2-7; D unclear. The V gene's germline CDR1 is SNHLY and CDR2 FYNNEI. Between the trimmed V and J ends, which lost 1 base and 4 bases, there was a span of 14 bases. The CDR3 has 15 amino acids. The CDR3 is CASSEGLRSPYEQYF. The CDR3 bases are TGTGCCAGCAGTGAAGGCCTGCGGAGCCCATACGAGCAGTACTTC.

The V call is TRBV10-3, the J call TRBJ2-1; 9 bases line up with TRBD1. J gave up 7 bases and V 9 bases, and 10 bases lay outside the gene matches. The germline V gene encodes CDR1 ENHRY and CDR2 SYGVKD. The CDR3 is 14 residues long. CDR3 loop: CAMGTGRLGNEQFF. DNA of the CDR3: TGTGCCATGGGGACAGGGCGCCTGGGGAATGAGCAGTTCTTC.

The genes are TRBV10-3 and TRBJ2-1; 8 bases match TRBD2. CDR3 length equals 15 residues. Unmatched junction bases numbered 7, after V lost 0 bases and J lost 9 bases. Germline V lookup: CDR1 ENHRY, CDR2 SYGVKD. The chain's CDR3 is CAISESVSGTSEQFF. In nucleotides, the CDR3 is TGTGCCATCAGTGAGTCAGTTAGCGGGACCTCTGAGCAGTTCTTC.

This clonotype was recorded many times. The rearrangement uses TRBV3-1 and TRBJ2-1; D is unresolved. V lost 3 bases and J lost 8, with 8 bases in between. Germline V gene lookup returns CDR1 LGHDT and CDR2 YNNKEL (reference sequence). This CDR3 is built from 12 residues. CDR3 nucleotide sequence: TGTGCCAGCAGCCACCTGGCGGATGAGCAGTTCTTC. This sequence encodes CASSHLADEQFF.

This clonotype has ten or more counts. For the CDR3, the DNA is TGTGCCAGCAGCTTATCGCCCAGGGCTGGCTACACCTTC. It specifies CASSLSPRAGYTF. The chain joins TRBV7-9 to TRBJ1-2; D might be TRBD1 (5 bases). The germline V gene encodes CDR1 SEHNR and CDR2 FQNEAQ (reference sequence). The CDR3 runs 13 residues. V lost 2 bases to trimming and J lost 7 bases, with 11 bases between them. Full variable domain (rest looked up from reference TRBV7-9 and TRBJ1-2): DTGVSQNPRHKITKRGQNVTFRCDPISEHNRLYWYRQTLGQGPEFLTYFQNEAQLEKSRLLSDRFSAERPKGSFSTLEIQRTEQGDSAMYLCASSLSPRAGYTFGSGTRLTVV.

About this clonotype: A read error may be the cause here, since a much bigger clone is one base away. The chain has TRBV6-2 or TRBV6-3 and TRBJ2-1; TRBD1 might be the D (5 bases). Trimming removed 1 base from V and 5 bases from J, with 6 bases in between. The germline gives CDR1 MNHEY, CDR2 SVGEGT. This CDR3 is built from 13 residues. The CDR3 DNA reads as TGTGCCAGCAGTTACTTGACAGACAATGAGCAGTTCTTC. Its protein is CASSYLTDNEQFF.

This clonotype was seen only a few times. V usage is TRBV6-5 and J usage is TRBJ2-7, with D possibly TRBD1 on 5 matching bases. CDR1 and CDR2 from the germline V gene are MNHEY and SVGAGI. This CDR3 has 15 amino acids. V was trimmed by 0 bases and J by 0 bases, leaving 9 bases between them. CDR3 sequence (DNA): TGTGCCAGCAGTTACTCGACAGATGGCTCCTACGAGCAGTACTTC. As protein: CASSYSTDGSYEQYF.

The table lists this clonotype with a few counts. This chain connects TRBV4-1 to TRBJ1-1; D remains unclear. The CDR3 is made up of 15 amino acids. Trimming took 1 base from V and 1 from J, leaving 10 bases between them. CDR1 is MGHRA, CDR2 YSYEKL, per germline. CDR3 sequence (DNA): TGCGCCAGCAGCCAAGCCAGAACAGCGAACACTGAAGCTTTCTTT. It translates to CASSQARTANTEAFF.

This clonotype showed up many times. The rearrangement uses TRBV4-1 and TRBJ2-1, with D maybe TRBD2 (6 bases). This CDR3 is 13 amino acids long. The ends were cut back, 4 bases at V and 6 bases at J, with 10 bases in the middle. From germline, CDR1 is MGHRA and CDR2 YSYEKL. The CDR3: CASSPGGFNEQFF. The CDR3 DNA reads TGCGCCAGCAGCCCCGGGGGTTTCAATGAGCAGTTCTTC.

A remark on this clonotype: A read error is possible here, since a much larger clone lies one base away. The J gene is TRBJ2-5, the V gene TRBV29-1, with 7 bases aligning to TRBD2. V shed 5 bases, J shed 4 bases, and the junction held 4 bases outside the gene matches. The CDR3 totals 12 residues. Germline V CDR1 and CDR2: SQVTM, ANQGSEA. The DNA for the CDR3 is TGCAGCGTTCCGGGCGGGAGAGAGACCCAGTACTTC. Protein product: CSVPGGRETQYF.

This clonotype was recorded at least ten times. The chain has TRBV7-3 and TRBJ2-5; D might be TRBD2 (5 bases). The CDR3 is 15 residues long. The ends were cut back, 3 bases at V and 1 base at J, with 12 bases in the middle. CDR1 and CDR2 from the germline V gene are SGHTA and FQGTGA. CDR3 amino acids: CASSFAGGTQETQYF. CDR3 nucleotide sequence: TGTGCCAGCAGCTTTGCAGGAGGTACCCAAGAGACCCAGTACTTC.

The chain uses TRBV3-1 and TRBJ2-7, with D unclear. In germline, CDR1 is LGHDT, CDR2 YNNKEL (reference sequence). The V end lost 0 bases, the J end lost 2 bases, and 8 bases lay between the germline ends. The CDR3 covers 14 residues. In DNA form, the CDR3 reads TGTGCCAGCAGCCAAGATCGACAAACCTACGAGCAGTACTTC. The encoded protein is CASSQDRQTYEQYF.

Within the sample, this clonotype is medium-sized. V gene TRBV12-3 or TRBV12-4 combines with J gene TRBJ2-7; TRBD2 aligns across 8 bases. CDR3 size: 16 residues. With V trimmed by 4 bases and J by 0 bases, 8 bases remained unmatched. The CDR3 nucleotides are TGTGCCAGCAGTTCCCCGACTAGCGCGAGCTCCTACGAGCAGTACTTC. It codes for CASSSPTSASSYEQYF.

The V and J genes are TRBV24-1 and TRBJ2-2, with D perhaps TRBD1 (6 bases). The CDR3 totals 15 residues. Germline loops: CDR1 KGHDR, CDR2 SFDVKD. V dropped 4 bases and J dropped 5 bases, with 13 bases sitting between them. The CDR3 DNA follows: TGTGCCACCAGTGACTATCCGACAGGTACCGGGGAGCTGTTTTTT. It translates to CATSDYPTGTGELFF.

This clonotype was found many times. J is TRBJ2-7 and V is TRBV3-1, with TRBD1 matching over 9 bases. J was trimmed by 2 bases and V by 4 bases; bases with no gene match: 3. The CDR3 is 14 amino acids. Germline CDR1 LGHDT, CDR2 YNNKEL (reference sequence). The CDR3 protein is CASSRGTGTYEQYF. The DNA for the CDR3 is TGTGCCAGCAGCCGCGGGACAGGGACCTACGAGCAGTACTTC.

This clonotype was counted at least ten times. The rearrangement joins TRBV24-1 to TRBJ2-5, with 10 bases lining up with TRBD1. CDR3 size: 15 residues. J gave up 4 bases and V 5 bases, and 6 bases lay outside the gene matches. Germline CDR1 and CDR2: KGHDR and SFDVKD. Here the CDR3 DNA reads TGTGCCACCAGTGCCCGGACAGGGGGTCTAGAGACCCAGTACTTC. Protein product: CATSARTGGLETQYF.

Relative to its sample, this clonotype is medium-sized (0.01 to 0.1%). The chain joins TRBV27 to TRBJ2-2, with no clear D. Germline V gives CDR1 MNHEY, CDR2 SMNVEV (reference sequence). This CDR3 contains 12 residues. Trimming removed 6 bases at V and 1 base at J, with 3 bases between. CDR3 sequence reads: CASSQNTGELFF. The CDR3 DNA reads as TGTGCCAGCAGCCAGAACACCGGGGAGCTGTTTTTT.

The table lists this clonotype with a few counts. The CDR3 region has the DNA TGTGCCAGCAGCTTAGCACTCAACTCCAATCAGCCCCAGCATTTT. Protein: CASSLALNSNQPQHF. The V and J genes are TRBV11-2 and TRBJ1-5, with D uncertain. This CDR3 is 15 amino acids long. V shed 1 base and J shed 3 bases, with 10 bases lying between them. Germline CDR1 is SGHAT and CDR2 is FQNNGV.

This clonotype was seen at least ten times. The chain links TRBV28 to TRBJ2-1, with D unclear. The germline V gene encodes CDR1 MDHEN and CDR2 SYDVKM. The CDR3 has 15 amino acids. Trimming removed 3 bases from V and 3 bases from J, with 12 bases in between. DNA for the CDR3: TGTGCCAGCAGTTTTTTCCAGGCCGGCTACAATGAGCAGTTCTTC. This sequence encodes CASSFFQAGYNEQFF.

By frequency in the sample, this clonotype is medium-sized. The chain is built from TRBV20-1 and TRBJ2-3; D call uncertain. The V gene's germline CDR1 is DFQATT and CDR2 SNEGSKA (reference sequence). V lost 3 bases, J lost 2 bases, and 12 bases lay in between. The CDR3 sequence is 14 residues long. Written as DNA, the CDR3 is TGCAGTGCTAGTTTAGACTCTCTCACAGATACGCAGTATTTT. It is translated as CSASLDSLTDTQYF.

This clonotype was observed at least ten times. This rearrangement joins TRBV7-9 to TRBJ2-3; D uncertain. V was cut by 7 bases and J by 0 bases, with 11 bases left in between. CDR3 size: 14 residues. Germline CDR1 and CDR2: SEHNR and FQNEAQ (reference sequence). CDR3 sequence: CASIPETSTDTQYF. The CDR3 bases are TGTGCCAGCATTCCTGAAACTAGCACAGATACGCAGTATTTT.

In this sample, this clonotype turned up a few times. The gene calls are TRBV18 and TRBJ1-2, with D tentatively TRBD1 (6 bases). V shed 3 bases and J shed 2 bases, with 13 bases lying between them. Germline V gene lookup returns CDR1 KGHSH and CDR2 LQKENI. The CDR3 runs 15 residues. In DNA form, the CDR3 reads TGTGCCAGCTCACCCACAGGGCTAGGAAACTATGGCTACACCTTC. Protein sequence: CASSPTGLGNYGYTF.

This clonotype is medium-sized (0.01 to 0.1%) in the sample. This chain connects TRBV29-1 to TRBJ1-1; 8 nucleotides match TRBD1. Germline V gene lookup returns CDR1 SQVTM and CDR2 ANQGSEA. CDR3 length equals 13 residues. J gave up 3 bases and V 2 bases, and 2 bases lay outside the gene matches. CDR3 DNA: TGCAGCGTTGAAAACAGGGGGTACACTGAAGCTTTCTTT. This translates into CSVENRGYTEAFF.

Judged by abundance, this clonotype is medium-sized. The chain uses TRBV6-2 or TRBV6-3 and TRBJ2-1, with D maybe TRBD2 (6 bases). Trimming removed 3 bases at V and 7 bases at J, with 10 bases between. From germline, CDR1 is MNHEY and CDR2 SVGEGT. The length of the CDR3 is 13 residues. DNA of the CDR3: TGTGCCAGCAGTTATACTAGCTGGAATGAGCAGTTCTTC. Amino acid sequence: CASSYTSWNEQFF.

This sequence joins TRBV7-9 and TRBJ2-3; TRBD1 matches 10 bases. Germline V CDR1 and CDR2: SEHNR, FQNEAQ (reference sequence). V was pared by 7 bases and J by 4 bases, with 5 bases of the junction left unmatched. This CDR3 region has 14 residues. The CDR3 nucleotides read TGTGCCAGCAACACAGGACAGGGGGCAGATACGCAGTATTTT. Translating gives CASNTGQGADTQYF.

The CDR3 here is CASSPGGWEQYF. CDR3 in DNA: TGTGCCAGCAGTCCGGGCGGGTGGGAGCAGTACTTC. The chain combines TRBV27 with TRBJ2-7; TRBD2 might be the D (5 bases). The CDR3 length is 12 residues. Per the germline V gene, CDR1 is MNHEY and CDR2 is SMNVEV (reference sequence). V was pared by 5 bases and J by 7 bases, with 12 bases between.

This CDR3 is CASSQQEGAWDEQYF. The CDR3, as DNA: TGTGCCAGCAGCCAACAGGAGGGGGCTTGGGACGAGCAGTACTTC. The chain links TRBV14 to TRBJ2-7, with D possibly being TRBD1 (7 bases). V gave up 2 bases and J gave up 5 bases, with 16 bases separating them. The length of the CDR3 is 15 residues. Looked up from germline, CDR1 is SGHDN and CDR2 is FVKESK.

As to this clonotype: One base away lies a much larger clone, so this may be a sequencing read error. The rearrangement links TRBV27 to TRBJ1-2, with a tentative D call TRBD1 (5 bases). The CDR3 runs to 15 residues. Germline CDR1 and CDR2: MNHEY and SMNVEV (reference sequence). Here the CDR3 DNA reads TGTGTCAGTTCGCGTGGACTGGAGGGGCACTATGGCTACACCTTC. It specifies CVSSRGLEGHYGYTF.

This clonotype rates as medium-sized. V is TRBV7-8 and J is TRBJ2-3; D may be TRBD2 (5 bases). Trimming pared 1 base from V and 1 base from J, leaving 12 bases between. CDR3 length: 16 amino acids. Germline V gene data show CDR1 as SGHVS and CDR2 as FQNEAQ. CDR3 sequence: CASSLVEGWGTDTQYF. In DNA, the CDR3 is TGTGCCAGCAGCTTAGTTGAGGGCTGGGGCACAGATACGCAGTATTTT.

This clonotype was observed many times. The chain joins TRBV6-2 or TRBV6-3 to TRBJ1-4; D unresolved. The CDR3 is made up of 14 amino acids. Germline-derived CDR1 and CDR2 are MNHEY and SVGEGT. Trimming stripped 2 bases from V and 0 bases from J, with 4 bases between. The CDR3 here is CASSYASTNEKLFF. CDR3 bases: TGTGCCAGCAGTTACGCCTCAACTAATGAAAAACTGTTTTTT.

This clonotype occurred many times. V is TRBV19 and J is TRBJ1-1; D gene unclear. The CDR3 runs to 15 residues. V lost 1 base to trimming and J lost 3 bases, with 12 bases between them. Germline V gene lookup returns CDR1 LNHDA and CDR2 SQIVND (reference sequence). The CDR3 nucleotides are TGTGCCAGTAGTATAGGCGGGGTACGGTACACTGAAGCTTTCTTT. It yields the protein CASSIGGVRYTEAFF.

This clonotype has only a few counts. V and J are TRBV28 and TRBJ2-3; D remains ambiguous. The CDR3 extends over 16 amino acids. Trimming removed 4 bases from V and 0 bases from J, with 14 bases in between. CDR1 and CDR2 (germline): MDHEN, SYDVKM. DNA for the CDR3: TGTGCCAGCAGTTCGAAAGAGGAGCCTAGCACAGATACGCAGTATTTT. This sequence encodes CASSSKEEPSTDTQYF.